This note documents a single TCR beta chain sequence. These data belong to a study of blood T cell repertoires in COVID-19. Study at large: Sources were T cells, B-cell-depleted T cells, or PBMCs; the material itself was cDNA or gDNA.

Those enrolled in Seattle joined during active infection and were followed longitudinally afterward. The CDR3 runs to 15 residues. From germline, CDR1 is MNHEY and CDR2 SVGAGI. V dropped 6 bases and J dropped 8; count of bases not matched to a gene: 15. Repertoires were generated with immunoSEQ multiplex PCR, while TCRdb's copy carries only in-frame clones and drops some. The sample has 170,000 or so clones; approximately 86% are singletons. The sequence was obtained from a man between 60 and 70 years old with COVID-19, enrolled during active disease. The sample was peripheral blood. The chain uses TRBV6-5 and TRBJ1-2; 7 bases line up with TRBD1. The CDR3 sequence: CASSGQEPSGPGYTF. The CDR3 DNA reads as TGTGCCAGCAGCGGACAGGAACCCTCCGGTCCCGGCTACACCTTC.